These 25 T cell receptor beta chains share one sample of origin, sequenced in a study of blood T cell repertoires in COVID-19. Method: immunoSEQ multiplex PCR; TCRdb's copy keeps in-frame clones and lacks some. The sample consists of more than 300,000 clones, around 88% of them appearing once. The sequencing sample was made of peripheral blood. These receptors originate from a woman in her 30s with COVID-19, enrolled during active disease.

The chain joins TRBV27 to TRBJ2-7; a weak D match, TRBD1 (5 bases). CDR1 and CDR2 (germline): MNHEY, SMNVEV (reference sequence). V was pared by 4 bases and J by 7 bases, with 14 bases between. This CDR3 region has 13 residues. The CDR3 DNA reads TGTGCCAGCAGTTGGGCGGCAGGGTGGGAGCAGTACGTC. Amino acid sequence: CASSWAAGWEQYV.

The chain joins TRBV4-2 to TRBJ2-7, with D possibly TRBD2 on 5 matching bases. Trimming stripped 0 bases from V and 6 bases from J, with 18 bases between. CDR1 and CDR2 (germline): LGHNA, YNFKEQ. The CDR3 has 16 amino acids. Written as DNA, the CDR3 is TGTGCCAGCAGCCAAGATCCCGGGGTCTTAAGAGGCGAGCAGTACTTC. This gives the protein CASSQDPGVLRGEQYF.

J is TRBJ1-6 and V is TRBV9, with D tentatively TRBD1 (5 bases). Trimming took 3 bases from V and 7 from J, leaving 14 bases between them. CDR3 length: 15 residues. CDR1 and CDR2 from the germline V gene are SGDLS and YYNGEE. CDR3 region: CASSAPGTLNSPLHF. Here the CDR3 DNA reads TGTGCCAGCAGCGCTCCAGGGACTTTGAATTCACCCCTCCACTTT.

The chain employs TRBV6-5 and TRBJ1-1; the D gene is possibly TRBD1 (5 bases). The ends were cut back, 7 bases at V and 0 bases at J, with 9 bases in the middle. Germline loops: CDR1 MNHEY, CDR2 SVGAGI. The CDR3 runs to 13 residues. CDR3 amino acids: CASNGHLNTEAFF. The CDR3 DNA reads as TGTGCCAGCAATGGACACCTGAACACTGAAGCTTTCTTT.

This chain links TRBV7-9 with TRBJ1-1, with a weak D call TRBD1 (6 bases). CDR3 size: 14 residues. V was cut by 4 bases and J by 3 bases, with 12 bases left in between. The germline V gene has CDR1 SEHNR and CDR2 FQNEAQ (reference sequence). The CDR3 DNA reads TGTGCCAGCAGCTCAAACAGGGTAGACACTGAAGCTTTCTTT. Protein product: CASSSNRVDTEAFF.

The chain links TRBV7-9 to TRBJ1-4, with 8 bases lining up with TRBD1. CDR3 length equals 14 residues. V gave up 5 bases and J gave up 8 bases; unmatched junction bases: 7. Germline V gives CDR1 SEHNR, CDR2 FQNEAQ (reference sequence). For the CDR3, the DNA is TGTGCCAGCAGCAGGGGGACAGGCCGGGAAAAACTGTTTTTT. It codes for CASSRGTGREKLFF.

The J gene is TRBJ1-2, the V gene TRBV2; possible D gene TRBD1, 5 bases. Germline-derived CDR1 and CDR2 are SNHLY and FYNNEI. The CDR3 has 12 amino acids. The V gene lost 8 bases and the J gene lost 8 bases, with 15 bases spanning the gap. The CDR3 nucleotides read TGTGCCAGCTACCTCGGGGGGGACGGCTACACCTTC. Translating gives CASYLGGDGYTF.

V is TRBV24-1 and J is TRBJ2-1; 8 bases match TRBD2. The V segment lost 3 bases and the J segment 0 bases; nucleotides outside the gene matches: 12. CDR1 and CDR2 (germline): KGHDR, SFDVKD. The CDR3 is made up of 19 amino acids. In DNA form, the CDR3 reads TGTGCCACCAGTGATCCTCTCGCTGCGGGGGGAAGCTCCTACAATGAGCAGTTCTTC. This translates into CATSDPLAAGGSSYNEQFF.

The chain employs TRBV3-1 (or the pseudogene TRBV3-2) and TRBJ2-3; 10 bases match TRBD2. Germline V gene lookup returns CDR1 LGHDT and CDR2 YNNKEL (reference sequence). V lost 6 bases and J lost 1; bases outside the gene matches: 4. This CDR3 comprises 15 residues. CDR3 protein: CASRLLAGGTDTQYF. As DNA, the CDR3 is TGTGCCAGCAGACTCCTAGCGGGGGGCACAGATACGCAGTATTTT.

The chain couples TRBV7-3 to TRBJ2-2; D is perhaps TRBD1 (6 bases). Between the trimmed V and J ends, which lost 6 bases and 4 bases, there was a span of 12 bases. The CDR3 totals 14 residues. The germline gives CDR1 SGHTA, CDR2 FQGTGA. Written as DNA, the CDR3 is TGTGCCAGCAGTCCTCAGGGGAGCACCGGGGAGCTGTTTTTT. Its translation: CASSPQGSTGELFF.

This clone has just a few counts. This chain connects TRBV12-3 or TRBV12-4 to TRBJ1-5, with D hard to call. V dropped 3 bases and J dropped 5 bases, with 8 bases sitting between them. This CDR3 has 13 amino acids. The CDR3 region has the DNA TGTGCCAGCAGTTTTACCGCAGATCAGCCCCAGCATTTT. The encoded protein is CASSFTADQPQHF.

The V gene is TRBV27, the J gene TRBJ2-7; D remains unclear. In germline, CDR1 is MNHEY, CDR2 SMNVEV (reference sequence). Trimming removed 0 bases at V and 0 bases at J, with 12 bases between. The CDR3 runs to 16 residues. CDR3 sequence reads: CASSLSGAASSYEQYF. The CDR3 DNA reads TGTGCCAGCAGTTTATCCGGTGCGGCGAGCTCCTACGAGCAGTACTTC.

V gene TRBV11-2 combines with J gene TRBJ2-7, with D hard to call. The CDR3 is made up of 11 amino acids. The V gene lost 6 bases and the J gene lost 3 bases, with 6 bases spanning the gap. Germline CDR1 is SGHAT and CDR2 is FQNNGV. CDR3 sequence (DNA): TGTGCCAGCAGTCCCCTCTACGAGCAGTACTTC. This encodes CASSPLYEQYF.

The chain carries TRBV5-1 and TRBJ2-2; no clear D gene. Trimming pared 4 bases from V and 6 bases from J, leaving 7 bases between. Germline assignment: CDR1 SGHRS and CDR2 YFSETQ. The CDR3 length is 12 residues. Written as DNA, the CDR3 is TGCGCCAGCAGCGGAGTATCCGGGGAGCTGTTTTTT. It specifies CASSGVSGELFF.

The genes are TRBV7-9 and TRBJ1-1, with 10 bases aligning to TRBD1. The CDR3 is made up of 14 amino acids. CDR1 and CDR2 (germline): SEHNR, FQNEAQ (reference sequence). After removal of 5 bases from V and 5 bases from J, the junction contained 5 bases not matched to a gene. CDR3 DNA: TGTGCCAGCAGCCCATGGACAGGGGGGACTGAAGCTTTCTTT. It yields the protein CASSPWTGGTEAFF.

The rearrangement joins TRBV29-1 to TRBJ1-2; 9 nucleotides match TRBD1. Unmatched junction bases numbered 2, after V lost 3 bases and J lost 6 bases. The CDR3 has 12 residues. Germline V CDR1 and CDR2: SQVTM, ANQGSEA. The CDR3 is CSVDRTGDGYTF. The CDR3 nucleotides are TGCAGCGTTGACCGGACAGGGGATGGCTACACCTTC.

The chain couples TRBV28 to TRBJ1-3; D unclear. The V gene's germline CDR1 is MDHEN and CDR2 SYDVKM. The V end lost 5 bases, the J end lost 1 base, and 12 bases lay between the germline ends. There are 15 residues in the CDR3. The CDR3 DNA follows: TGTGCCAGCAGTGCCGCAGGTTGGTCTGGAAACACCATATATTTT. Amino acids: CASSAAGWSGNTIYF.

The chain employs TRBV6-6 and TRBJ1-2; D is undetermined. The CDR3 spans 13 residues. Trimming left V 7 bases short and J 6 bases short, with 15 bases between. Germline V CDR1 and CDR2: MNHNY, SVGAGI (reference sequence). The CDR3 spells CASNWRSMDGYTF. The CDR3 DNA reads TGTGCCAGCAATTGGAGGTCGATGGATGGCTACACCTTC.

As DNA, the CDR3 is TGCGCCAGCAGCTTCAGGGAGACCCAGTACTTC. Translation gives CASSFRETQYF. This sequence joins TRBV4-1 and TRBJ2-5; D is unresolved. CDR3 length equals 11 residues. V was pared by 5 bases and J by 5 bases, with 6 bases between. Germline assignment: CDR1 MGHRA and CDR2 YSYEKL.

The rearrangement links TRBV20-1 to TRBJ1-2; D remains unclear. This CDR3 contains 11 residues. Germline V gene data show CDR1 as DFQATT and CDR2 as SNEGSKA (reference sequence). Deletions cut 4 bases from V and 6 bases from J, with 9 bases between. CDR3 in DNA: TGCAGTGCTACCTCTCGAGATGGCTACACCTTC. Translation gives CSATSRDGYTF.

The J gene is TRBJ1-3, the V gene TRBV4-2, with no clear D. CDR1 is LGHNA, CDR2 YNFKEQ, per germline. The CDR3 loop spans 17 amino acids. With 2 bases removed from V and 4 bases from J, the gap between germline ends came to 18 bases. The DNA for the CDR3 is TGTGCCAGCAGCCAACAATTGGTGCGGGAGTTCGGAAACACCATATATTTT. Protein product: CASSQQLVREFGNTIYF.

The chain carries TRBV7-2 and TRBJ2-3, with 9 bases lining up with TRBD1. The CDR3 is 14 residues long. Germline lookup yields CDR1 SGHTA and CDR2 FQGNSA. J lost 6 bases, V lost 4 bases, and 5 bases had no gene match. The chain's CDR3 is CASSSGQGEDTQYF. The CDR3 DNA is TGTGCCAGCAGCTCGGGACAGGGCGAGGATACGCAGTATTTT.

V and J are TRBV5-4 and TRBJ2-1, with 10 bases that match TRBD2. The CDR3 is made up of 17 amino acids. The ends lost 0 bases at V and 2 bases at J; junction bases unmatched: 5. Germline values: CDR1 SGHNT, CDR2 YYREEE (reference sequence). CDR3 protein: CASSLDGLAGAYNEQFF. The CDR3 nucleotides read TGTGCCAGCAGCTTGGACGGCCTAGCGGGGGCCTACAATGAGCAGTTCTTC.

The CDR3 sequence is CASSGQGGQETQYF. In nucleotides, the CDR3 is TGTGCCAGCAGCGGTCAGGGGGGCCAAGAGACCCAGTACTTC. The chain couples TRBV9 to TRBJ2-5, with a tentative D call TRBD1 (7 bases). Germline CDR1 and CDR2: SGDLS and YYNGEE. The CDR3 length is 14 residues. Deletions cut 3 bases from V and 1 base from J, with 10 bases between.

Regarding this clone: Other DNA sequences in this sample translate to the same CDR3. The gene calls are TRBV2 and TRBJ1-5; a possible D gene is TRBD1 (6 bases). This CDR3 has 15 amino acids. Germline values: CDR1 SNHLY, CDR2 FYNNEI. V shed 1 base and J shed 3 bases, with 10 bases lying between them. The CDR3 DNA reads TGTGCCAGCAGTGAAGAAGGGACATCCAATCAGCCCCAGCATTTT. It encodes CASSEEGTSNQPQHF. Together with reference TRBV2 and TRBJ1-5, the CDR3 gives the full variable domain: EPEVTQTPSHQVTQMGQEVILRCVPISNHLYFYWYRQILGQKVEFLVSFYNNEISEKSEIFDDQFSVERPDGSNFTLKIRSTKLEDSAMYFCASSEEGTSNQPQHFGDGTRLSIL.